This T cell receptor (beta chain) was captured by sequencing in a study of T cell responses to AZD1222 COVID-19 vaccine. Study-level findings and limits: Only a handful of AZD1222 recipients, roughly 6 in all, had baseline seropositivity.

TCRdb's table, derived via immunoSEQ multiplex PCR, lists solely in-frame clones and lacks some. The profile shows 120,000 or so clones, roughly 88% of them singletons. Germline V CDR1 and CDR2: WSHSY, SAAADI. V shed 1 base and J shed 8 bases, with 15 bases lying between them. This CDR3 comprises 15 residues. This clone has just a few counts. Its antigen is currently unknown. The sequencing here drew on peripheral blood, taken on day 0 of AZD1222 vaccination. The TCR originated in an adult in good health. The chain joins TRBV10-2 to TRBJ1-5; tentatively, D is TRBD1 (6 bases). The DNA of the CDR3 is TGCGCCAGCAGTGAGTATTCGGGGGGCGGGGAGCCCCAGCATTTT. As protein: CASSEYSGGGEPQHF.